This T cell receptor (beta chain) was sequenced during a study of monozygotic twins with inflammatory bowel disease. Following a re-call of the 5' RACE reads, TCRdb has one entry per CDR3 protein and lacks DNA. This sample contains 300,000 to 350,000 distinct CDR3 sequences. The germline CDR1 and CDR2 sequences are DFQATT and SNEGSKA (reference sequence). The CDR3 runs 13 residues. Collection yielded roughly 2.3 ml of blood per donor. Isolation of total RNA was performed on whole blood, with no prior T cell sorting. Study-level points and caveats: Versus healthy twins, IBD patients showed fewer clonotypes shared with others, especially with disease activity. Compared with healthy co-twins, IBD patients showed reduced TCRbeta repertoire diversity by inverse Simpson.

Concerning this clonotype itself: What it binds is not known.

Sequencing input: blood. The source is a human donor with ulcerative colitis or Crohn's disease, or a healthy co-twin of an affected twin (not recorded which). The rearrangement links TRBV20-1 to TRBJ2-3. The CDR3 spells CSARDSLTDTQYF.